This passage covers 28 T cell receptor beta chains from one sample sequenced in a study of T cell changes during pregnancy in multiple sclerosis. The assay was immunoSEQ multiplex PCR, and TCRdb's table has in-frame clones only and misses some. The sample lists roughly 100,000 clones; about 91% were seen once. Material: peripheral blood, obtained in the second trimester of pregnancy. All receptors derive from a female donor with multiple sclerosis, enrolled in a pregnancy study.

This clone showed up just once. The V call is TRBV15, the J call TRBJ2-7; D perhaps matches TRBD2 (5 bases). Germline V lookup: CDR1 LNHNV, CDR2 YYDKDF (reference sequence). The CDR3 totals 12 residues. The germline V and J ends were trimmed by 2 bases and 10 bases, with 12 bases remaining between them. CDR3 coding DNA: TGTGCCACCAGCAGACATAGCGAGCTCCAGTACTTC. As protein: CATSRHSELQYF.

The chain is built from TRBV19 and TRBJ1-4, with D unresolved. V was cut by 3 bases and J by 4 bases, with 9 bases left in between. CDR1 and CDR2 from the germline V gene are LNHDA and SQIVND (reference sequence). This CDR3 contains 14 residues. The CDR3 sequence is CASSIWAFNEKLFF. CDR3 bases: TGTGCCAGTAGTATTTGGGCGTTTAATGAAAAACTGTTTTTT.

The rearrangement joins TRBV28 to TRBJ2-7; D remains ambiguous. Germline CDR1 is MDHEN and CDR2 is SYDVKM. The CDR3 consists of 14 residues. V lost 4 bases and J 4 bases, leaving 14 bases between the germline ends. The CDR3 coding sequence is TGTGCCAGCAGTTCTCCTATTTGGAGATACGAGCAGTACTTC. Translating gives CASSSPIWRYEQYF.

The J gene is TRBJ2-5, the V gene TRBV20-1; weak D call: TRBD2 (6 bases). Germline CDR1 and CDR2: DFQATT and SNEGSKA (reference sequence). CDR3 length: 11 residues. In DNA, the CDR3 is TGCAGCACGGGACTCAAAGAGACCCAGTACTTC. Its protein product is CSTGLKETQYF.

This chain connects TRBV5-8 to TRBJ1-2; TRBD1 is a possible D gene (5 bases). This CDR3 spans 15 amino acids. Germline CDR1 and CDR2: SGHTS and YDEGEE. V was cut by 0 bases and J by 6 bases, with 15 bases left in between. CDR3 in amino acids: CASSLGGRESDGYTF. The CDR3 DNA reads as TGTGCCAGCAGCTTGGGAGGCAGGGAAAGTGATGGCTACACCTTC. Drawing the rest from reference TRBV5-8 and TRBJ1-2, the complete variable domain is EAGVTQSPTHLIKTRGQQATLRCSPISGHTSVYWYQQALGLGLQFLLWYDEGEERNRGNFPPRFSGRQFPNYSSELNVNALELEDSALYLCASSLGGRESDGYTFGSGTRLTVV.

Here the CDR3 reads CASSIVGTAWGEQFF. As DNA, the CDR3 is TGTGCCAGTAGTATAGTAGGGACAGCGTGGGGTGAGCAGTTCTTC. The rearrangement joins TRBV19 to TRBJ2-1, with 7 bases aligning to TRBD1. Trimming at V came to 1 base and at J to 9 bases, leaving 9 bases not matched to a gene. CDR3 size: 15 residues. The V gene's germline CDR1 is LNHDA and CDR2 SQIVND (reference sequence).

The gene calls are TRBV5-8 and TRBJ1-1; D is possibly TRBD1 (5 bases). The V gene's germline CDR1 is SGHTS and CDR2 YDEGEE. Deletions cut 2 bases from V and 2 bases from J, with 13 bases between. The CDR3 has 15 residues. For the CDR3, the DNA is TGTGCCAGCAGCTTATTTTCAGGGCCAAACACTGAAGCTTTCTTT. Encoded protein: CASSLFSGPNTEAFF.

The chain carries TRBV19 and TRBJ2-6; the match to TRBD2 covers 7 bases. From germline, CDR1 is LNHDA and CDR2 SQIVND (reference sequence). The CDR3 is 21 amino acids. V dropped 6 bases and J dropped 1; count of bases not matched to a gene: 21. CDR3 nucleotide sequence: TGTGCCAGTAGCGATAGCGGGCAGCTCCCTCTCGGGCGGTCTGGGGCCAACGTCCTGACTTTC. Encoded protein: CASSDSGQLPLGRSGANVLTF.

This clone was counted once. The chain is built from TRBV6-5 and TRBJ1-4; D is uncertain. This CDR3 has 16 residues. The germline gives CDR1 MNHEY, CDR2 SVGAGI. V lost 2 bases, J lost 0 bases, and 10 bases lay in between. This CDR3 reads CASSYALGATNEKLFF. As DNA, the CDR3 is TGTGCCAGCAGTTACGCCCTGGGAGCAACTAATGAAAAACTGTTTTTT.

V gene TRBV6-1 combines with J gene TRBJ2-4; TRBD1 matches at 7 bases. The CDR3 has 15 amino acids. CDR1 is MNHNS and CDR2 is SASEGT in the germline V gene. V lost 8 bases to trimming and J lost 0 bases; unmatched junction nucleotides: 7. Here the CDR3 reads CASGDRLLAKNIQYF. The CDR3, as DNA: TGTGCCAGCGGGGACAGACTACTAGCCAAAAACATTCAGTACTTC.

This clone was recorded once. J is TRBJ2-2 and V is TRBV5-4; no clear D. CDR1 and CDR2 from the germline V gene are SGHNT and YYREEE (reference sequence). The CDR3 runs to 14 residues. V lost 6 bases and J 6 bases, leaving 15 bases between the germline ends. The CDR3: CASTPLGEAGELFF. In DNA form, the CDR3 reads TGTGCCAGCACCCCTCTCGGCGAGGCCGGGGAGCTGTTTTTT.

The rearrangement links TRBV25-1 to TRBJ2-1; TRBD2 matches at 12 bases. Trimming took 5 bases from V and 6 from J; bases not matched to a gene: 5. Germline CDR1 MGHDK, CDR2 SYGVNS. The CDR3 has 15 amino acids. The CDR3 DNA follows: TGTGCCAGCAGTCCTCTAGCGGGAGGGGGCAATGAGCAGTTCTTC. Translating it yields CASSPLAGGGNEQFF.

The gene calls are TRBV6-9 and TRBJ2-5; tentative D call: TRBD1 (5 bases). The CDR3 sequence is 15 residues long. Germline CDR1 MNHGY, CDR2 SVAAGI. V shed 4 bases and J shed 4 bases, with 16 bases lying between them. CDR3 sequence reads: CASSSRTHLTETQYF. CDR3 coding DNA: TGTGCCAGCAGTTCCCGGACACATTTGACAGAGACCCAGTACTTC.

The chain carries TRBV9 and TRBJ2-4; D is perhaps TRBD1 (6 bases). The ends were cut back, 0 bases at V and 0 bases at J, with 16 bases in the middle. Germline lookup yields CDR1 SGDLS and CDR2 YYNGEE. CDR3 size: 18 residues. The DNA for the CDR3 is TGTGCCAGCAGCGTAGCCCTTCCAGGACAGTTAGCCAAAAACATTCAGTACTTC. It translates to CASSVALPGQLAKNIQYF.

The CDR3 region is CASSLFQDRAYEQYF. The CDR3 DNA follows: TGTGCCAGCAGCTTATTTCAGGACAGGGCCTACGAGCAGTACTTC. The V call is TRBV7-8, the J call TRBJ2-7; the match to TRBD1 covers 8 bases. V shed 2 bases, J shed 2 bases, and the junction held 5 bases outside the gene matches. Per germline, CDR1 SGHVS and CDR2 FQNEAQ. There are 15 residues in the CDR3.

The V gene is TRBV19, the J gene TRBJ2-7, with 11 bases fitting TRBD2. The CDR3 runs 15 residues. J lost 4 bases, V lost 6 bases, and 8 bases had no gene match. The germline CDR1 and CDR2 sequences are LNHDA and SQIVND (reference sequence). CDR3 sequence reads: CASSPGTSGRYEQYF. The CDR3 coding sequence is TGTGCCAGTAGCCCCGGGACTAGCGGAAGGTACGAGCAGTACTTC.

This clone was observed a few times. V usage is TRBV5-4 and J usage is TRBJ1-1; TRBD1 might be the D (5 bases). Between the trimmed V and J ends, which lost 2 bases and 1 base, there was a span of 9 bases. Per germline, CDR1 SGHNT and CDR2 YYREEE (reference sequence). The CDR3 loop spans 14 amino acids. The CDR3 DNA reads as TGTGCCAGCAGCTTAGGTAGGGGGAACACTGAAGCTTTCTTT. Translating it yields CASSLGRGNTEAFF.

The V gene is TRBV5-8, the J gene TRBJ2-7; the D gene is possibly TRBD1 (6 bases). V lost 5 bases and J lost 2, with 17 bases in between. Germline CDR1 is SGHTS and CDR2 is YDEGEE. CDR3 length equals 15 residues. The CDR3 nucleotides are TGTGCCAGCAGTCGGCTACAGGGATTTACCTACGAGCAGTACTTC. It specifies CASSRLQGFTYEQYF.

This chain uses TRBV11-3 with TRBJ2-2; 8 bases line up with TRBD2. V lost 2 bases, J lost 4 bases, and 6 bases stayed unmatched. Germline V lookup: CDR1 SGHNT, CDR2 YENEEA. This CDR3 comprises 16 residues. The CDR3 is CASSLRIGLATGELFF. CDR3 DNA sequence: TGTGCCAGCAGCTTACGGATCGGACTAGCCACCGGGGAGCTGTTTTTT.

Only a few counts were recorded for this clone. The V gene is TRBV10-3, the J gene TRBJ1-3; no firm D call. With 4 bases removed from V and 4 bases from J, the gap between germline ends came to 11 bases. Germline V CDR1 and CDR2: ENHRY, SYGVKD. The CDR3 totals 14 residues. DNA for the CDR3: TGTGCCATCAGTGGTAGAGATCTCGGAAACACCATATATTTT. Translating it yields CAISGRDLGNTIYF.

This clone showed up just once. This chain links TRBV7-6 with TRBJ2-7, with 11 bases identical to TRBD2. CDR1 and CDR2 (germline): SGHVS, FNYEAQ. Germline trimming cut 2 bases from V and 2 bases from J; bases unmatched to any gene: 2. The CDR3 sequence is 15 residues long. The DNA of the CDR3 is TGTGCCAGCAGCTTAAGTAGCGGGAGGGCCTACGAGCAGTACTTC. This sequence encodes CASSLSSGRAYEQYF.

The CDR3 loop is CASSHQDYEQYF. Written as DNA, the CDR3 is TGTGCCAGCAGCCATCAGGACTACGAGCAGTACTTC. The chain joins TRBV5-8 to TRBJ2-7; D is unresolved. The CDR3 extends over 12 amino acids. V was cut by 4 bases and J by 3 bases, with 8 bases left in between. The germline CDR1 and CDR2 sequences are SGHTS and YDEGEE.

V usage is TRBV4-1 and J usage is TRBJ2-7; D gene ambiguous. Germline CDR1 and CDR2: MGHRA and YSYEKL. Trimming removed 1 base from V and 6 bases from J, with 4 bases in between. The CDR3 runs 11 residues. CDR3 sequence reads: CASSQGAEQYF. For the CDR3, the DNA is TGCGCCAGCAGCCAAGGGGCCGAGCAGTACTTC.

The chain joins TRBV5-1 to TRBJ2-7; TRBD2 aligns across 11 bases. The V segment lost 0 bases and the J segment 3 bases; nucleotides outside the gene matches: 8. The CDR3 consists of 17 residues. The germline V gene has CDR1 SGHRS and CDR2 YFSETQ. The CDR3 sequence: CASSLGLAGGRDYEQYF. The CDR3 nucleotides read TGCGCCAGCAGCTTGGGGCTAGCGGGAGGAAGGGACTACGAGCAGTACTTC.

This chain connects TRBV7-8 to TRBJ1-5, with 7 bases identical to TRBD1. Germline CDR1 SGHVS, CDR2 FQNEAQ. The CDR3 sequence is 16 residues long. Germline trimming cut 5 bases from V and 2 bases from J; bases unmatched to any gene: 9. The CDR3 loop reads CASSPLQGFGNQPQHF. The CDR3 DNA reads as TGTGCCAGCAGCCCCTTACAGGGGTTTGGCAATCAGCCCCAGCATTTT.

This clone was picked up one time. The chain employs TRBV28 and TRBJ2-1; 9 bases are a match to TRBD2. This CDR3 region has 16 residues. The V and J ends lost 2 bases and 4 bases, in that order; junction bases with no gene match: 6. Germline assignment: CDR1 MDHEN and CDR2 SYDVKM. The CDR3, as DNA: TGTGCCAGCAGTTTAGCCGCGGCGGGAGGGTACAATGAGCAGTTCTTC. It specifies CASSLAAAGGYNEQFF.

This chain joins TRBV10-1 and TRBJ2-7, with TRBD2 matching 9 bases. The CDR3 runs 16 residues. Trimming cost V 3 bases and J 0 bases; bases outside gene matches: 6. Germline CDR1 reads WNHNN; CDR2 reads SYGVQD (reference sequence). CDR3 sequence: CASSEGLAGSSYEQYF. The CDR3 DNA sequence: TGCGCCAGCAGTGAAGGGCTAGCGGGATCCTCCTACGAGCAGTACTTC.

This clone was seen once. The chain's CDR3 is CSARTGGEQYF. The DNA for the CDR3 is TGCAGTGCTAGGACAGGGGGCGAGCAGTACTTC. V usage is TRBV20-1 and J usage is TRBJ2-7; 9 nucleotides line up with TRBD1. CDR1 is DFQATT and CDR2 is SNEGSKA in the germline V gene (reference sequence). V was clipped by 3 bases and J by 6 bases; unmatched bases: 0. The CDR3 extends over 11 amino acids.